This T cell receptor (beta chain) was obtained from a study of shared clonotypes between healthy human individuals. Germline-derived CDR1 and CDR2 are SGHKS and YYEKEE (reference sequence). Between the trimmed V and J ends, which lost 5 bases and 1 base, there was a span of 17 bases. The CDR3 loop spans 16 amino acids. Produced via immunoSEQ multiplex PCR; TCRdb's table is partial and in-frame only. Among 2.5 million or so clones listed, roughly nine tenths were seen once. Broader study findings: Genetic and exposure-history diversity was limited by the few donors.

Regarding this clone: Its matching antigen is unknown.

The rearrangement joins TRBV5-5 to TRBJ2-3; TRBD2 is a possible D gene (6 bases). This TCR came from a man aged 18 to 30 in good health. Input material: naive CD4+ T cells sorted from blood. The subset is: CD45RA+ positively selected. This CDR3 is CASSRRVADGTDTQYF. In DNA form, the CDR3 reads TGTGCCAGCAGTCGGAGGGTAGCTGACGGCACAGATACGCAGTATTTT.